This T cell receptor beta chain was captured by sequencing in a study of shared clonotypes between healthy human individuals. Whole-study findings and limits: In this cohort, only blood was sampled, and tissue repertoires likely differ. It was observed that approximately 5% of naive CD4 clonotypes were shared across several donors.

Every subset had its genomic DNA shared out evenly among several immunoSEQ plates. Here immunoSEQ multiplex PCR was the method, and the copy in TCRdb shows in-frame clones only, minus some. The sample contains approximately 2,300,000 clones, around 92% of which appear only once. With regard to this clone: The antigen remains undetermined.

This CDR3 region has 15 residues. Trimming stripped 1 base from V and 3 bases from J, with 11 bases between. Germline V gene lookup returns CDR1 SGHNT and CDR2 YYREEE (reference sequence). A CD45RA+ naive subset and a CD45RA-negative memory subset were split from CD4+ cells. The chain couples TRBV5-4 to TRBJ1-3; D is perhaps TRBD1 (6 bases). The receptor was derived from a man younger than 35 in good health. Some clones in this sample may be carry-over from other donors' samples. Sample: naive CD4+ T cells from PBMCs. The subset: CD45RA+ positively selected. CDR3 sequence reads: CASSLFAGDGNTIYF. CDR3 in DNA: TGTGCCAGCAGCTTGTTTGCAGGGGATGGAAACACCATATATTTT.